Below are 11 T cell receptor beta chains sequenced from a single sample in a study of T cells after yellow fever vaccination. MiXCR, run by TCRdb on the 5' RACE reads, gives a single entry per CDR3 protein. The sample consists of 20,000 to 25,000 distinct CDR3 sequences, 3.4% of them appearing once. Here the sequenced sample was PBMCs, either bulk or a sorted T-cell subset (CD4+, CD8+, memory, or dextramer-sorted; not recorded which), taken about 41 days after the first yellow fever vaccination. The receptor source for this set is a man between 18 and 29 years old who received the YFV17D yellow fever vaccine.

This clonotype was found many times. The chain's CDR3 is CASRGGTNTGELFF. CDR3 DNA sequence: TGTGCCAGTAGGGGTGGAACGAACACCGGGGAGCTGTTTTTT. The V and J genes are TRBV19 and TRBJ2-2, with D hard to call. Germline-derived CDR1 and CDR2 are LNHDA and SQIVND (reference sequence). This CDR3 has 14 residues. The V gene lost 6 bases and the J gene lost 0 bases, with 8 bases spanning the gap.

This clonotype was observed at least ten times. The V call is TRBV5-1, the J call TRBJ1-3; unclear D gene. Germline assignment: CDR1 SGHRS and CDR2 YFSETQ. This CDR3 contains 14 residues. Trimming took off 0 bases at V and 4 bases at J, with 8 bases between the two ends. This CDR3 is CASSLAGYGNTIYF. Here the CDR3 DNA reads TGCGCCAGCAGCTTGGCAGGTTACGGAAACACCATATATTTT.

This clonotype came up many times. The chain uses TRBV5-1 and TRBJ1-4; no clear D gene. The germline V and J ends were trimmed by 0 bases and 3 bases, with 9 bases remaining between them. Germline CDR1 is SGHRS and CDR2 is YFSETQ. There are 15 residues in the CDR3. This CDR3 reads CASSLERASNEKLFF. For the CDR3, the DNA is TGCGCCAGCAGCTTGGAGAGAGCGTCTAATGAAAAACTGTTTTTT.

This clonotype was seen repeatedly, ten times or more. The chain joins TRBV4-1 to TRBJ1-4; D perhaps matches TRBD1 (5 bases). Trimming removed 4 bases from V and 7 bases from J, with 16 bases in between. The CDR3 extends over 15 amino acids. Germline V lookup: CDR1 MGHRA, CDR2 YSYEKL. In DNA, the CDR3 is TGCGCCAGCAGCCTCCCGTGGGACGTGGGTGAAAAACTGTTTTTT. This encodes CASSLPWDVGEKLFF.

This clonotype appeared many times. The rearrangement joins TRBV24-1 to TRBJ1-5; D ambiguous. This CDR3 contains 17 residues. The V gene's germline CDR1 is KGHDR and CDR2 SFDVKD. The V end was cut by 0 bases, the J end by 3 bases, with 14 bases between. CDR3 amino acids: CATSDLLGRSYNQPQHF. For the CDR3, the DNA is TGTGCCACCAGTGATTTGCTAGGGCGGTCTTACAATCAGCCCCAGCATTTT.

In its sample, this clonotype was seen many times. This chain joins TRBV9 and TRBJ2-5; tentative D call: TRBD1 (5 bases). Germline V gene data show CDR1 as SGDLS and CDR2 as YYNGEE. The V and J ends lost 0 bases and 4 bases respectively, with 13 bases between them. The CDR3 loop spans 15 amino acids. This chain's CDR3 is CASSVAFRGGETQYF. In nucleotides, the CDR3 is TGTGCCAGCAGCGTAGCGTTTAGGGGTGGAGAGACCCAGTACTTC. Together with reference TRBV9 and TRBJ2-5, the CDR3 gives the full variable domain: DSGVTQTPKHLITATGQRVTLRCSPRSGDLSVYWYQQSLDQGLQFLIQYYNGEERAKGNILERFSAQQFPDLHSELNLSSLELGDSALYFCASSVAFRGGETQYFGPGTRLLVL.

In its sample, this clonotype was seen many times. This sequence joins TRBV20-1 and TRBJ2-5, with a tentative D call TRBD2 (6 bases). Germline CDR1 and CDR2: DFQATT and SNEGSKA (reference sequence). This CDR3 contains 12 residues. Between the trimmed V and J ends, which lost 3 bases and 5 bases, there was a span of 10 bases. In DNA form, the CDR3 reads TGCAGTGCTAGTATGCGGGGCGAGACCCAGTACTTC. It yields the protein CSASMRGETQYF.

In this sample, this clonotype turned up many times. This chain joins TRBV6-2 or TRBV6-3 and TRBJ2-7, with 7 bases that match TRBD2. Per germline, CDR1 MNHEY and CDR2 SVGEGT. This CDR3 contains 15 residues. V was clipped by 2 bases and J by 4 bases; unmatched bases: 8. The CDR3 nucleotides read TGTGCCAGCAGTTACGAAGGCGGGGGACTGTACGAGCAGTACGTC. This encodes CASSYEGGGLYEQYV.

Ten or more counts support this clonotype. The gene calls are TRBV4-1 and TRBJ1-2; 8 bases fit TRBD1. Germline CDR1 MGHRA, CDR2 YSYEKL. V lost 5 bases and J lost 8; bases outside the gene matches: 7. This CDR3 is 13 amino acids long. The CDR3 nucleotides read TGCGCCAGCAGCAAGCGGACAGGGTTAGGCTACACCTTC. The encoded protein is CASSKRTGLGYTF.

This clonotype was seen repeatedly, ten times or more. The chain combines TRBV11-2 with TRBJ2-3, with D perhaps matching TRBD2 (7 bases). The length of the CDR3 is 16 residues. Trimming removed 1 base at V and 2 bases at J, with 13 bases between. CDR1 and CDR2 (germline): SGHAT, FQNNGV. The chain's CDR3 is CASSLGRGAYTDTQYF. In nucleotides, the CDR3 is TGTGCCAGCAGCTTAGGACGGGGGGCTTACACAGATACGCAGTATTTT.

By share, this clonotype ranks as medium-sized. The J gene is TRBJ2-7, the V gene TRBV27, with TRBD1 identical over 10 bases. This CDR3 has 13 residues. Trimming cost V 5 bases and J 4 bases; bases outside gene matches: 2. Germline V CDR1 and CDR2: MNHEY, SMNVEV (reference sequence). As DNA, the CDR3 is TGTGCCAGCAGTAGGGACAGGGGATACGAGCAGTACTTC. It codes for CASSRDRGYEQYF.